The T cell receptor beta chain under discussion was sequenced for a study of beta chain features in type 1 diabetes. Study conclusions and caveats: Healthy donors had naive, central memory and Treg TCRB repertoires that appeared less similar than those seen among patients. Since sequencing was performed on cDNA, cells with high TCR expression could be over-represented. More deletions and fewer insertions at VDJ junctions were found in patients with type 1 diabetes. When Type 1 diabetes patients were examined, their TCRB CDR3s proved moderately but significantly shorter in all four CD4+ subsets.

This clone appeared a few times. No antigen is known for it. The CDR3 runs 12 residues. Unmatched junction bases numbered 5, after V lost 5 bases and J lost 9 bases. Germline CDR1 reads SEHNR; CDR2 reads FQNEAQ (reference sequence). The isolated RNA, all of it, was reverse transcribed, so expressed TCRB transcripts were what got sequenced. Naive, central memory and regulatory T cell samples yielded around 3.5 million reads on average. Sequencing used immunoSEQ multiplex PCR; TCRdb keeps in-frame clones, though not all of them. This table holds roughly 160,000 clones, approximately 8% found once. Sequences were obtained from central memory CD4+ T cells from blood. The J gene is TRBJ2-5, the V gene TRBV7-9, with 8 bases fitting TRBD1. This TCR came from a woman aged 40 to 50 with type 1 diabetes. The CDR3 spells CASSRGQESQYF. The DNA of the CDR3 is TGTGCCAGCAGCCGGGGACAGGAGTCCCAGTACTTC.